One sample yielded the 12 T cell receptor beta chains listed below, sequenced in a study of blood T cell repertoires in COVID-19. Libraries were prepared by immunoSEQ multiplex PCR; TCRdb keeps only in-frame clonotypes and omits some of them. This table holds about 90,000 clones, approximately 80% found once. Sequenced input: peripheral blood. The receptors shown here come from a man aged 45-65 years with acute or convalescent COVID-19.

This chain links TRBV21-1 with TRBJ1-1. TRBV21-1 represents a pseudogene. CDR3 size: 18 residues. In nucleotides, the CDR3 is TGTGCCAGCAGCAAAGAAGGACGGGACTTTATTGGGGGGACTGAAGCTTTCTTT. Its protein product is CASSKEGRDFIGGTEAFF.

The chain couples TRBV29-1 to TRBJ2-3; possible D gene TRBD1, 5 bases. Germline V lookup: CDR1 SQVTM, CDR2 ANQGSEA. The CDR3 is 16 residues long. Trimming took off 6 bases at V and 3 bases at J, with 22 bases between the two ends. CDR3 nucleotides: TGCAGCGTCCAGGGTGTTCGGTTTATTTGGACAGATACGCAGTATTTT. Encoded protein: CSVQGVRFIWTDTQYF.

The V and J genes are TRBV10-3 and TRBJ1-2; D is ambiguous. Germline V CDR1 and CDR2: ENHRY, SYGVKD. This CDR3 is 14 amino acids long. V was cut by 10 bases and J by 3 bases, with 18 bases left in between. CDR3 region: CASNAWPEDYGYTF. DNA of the CDR3: TGTGCCAGCAATGCATGGCCCGAGGACTATGGCTACACCTTC.

The V and J genes are TRBV19 and TRBJ1-1; TRBD1 might be the D (5 bases). The CDR3 has 13 residues. The germline gives CDR1 LNHDA, CDR2 SQIVND (reference sequence). Trimming stripped 7 bases from V and 1 base from J, with 10 bases between. The CDR3 DNA reads as TGTGCCAGTATTTCGCAGGGGAACACTGAAGCTTTCTTT. It encodes CASISQGNTEAFF.

This chain joins TRBV6-5 and TRBJ1-3; D gene unclear. Germline V gene lookup returns CDR1 MNHEY and CDR2 SVGAGI. The CDR3 covers 15 residues. Trimming left V 0 bases short and J 3 bases short, with 9 bases between. CDR3 in DNA: TGTGCCAGCAGTTACTCTCCAGGTGGTGGAAACACCATATATTTT. Translated, it gives CASSYSPGGGNTIYF.

This clone showed up just a few times. The chain has TRBV7-2 and TRBJ1-2, with D unresolved. The CDR3 extends over 14 amino acids. Trimming cost V 5 bases and J 1 base, with 11 bases left between them. Looked up from germline, CDR1 is SGHTA and CDR2 is FQGNSA. In nucleotides, the CDR3 is TGTGCCAGCAGCCCCGGGGAGGGTAACTATGGCTACACCTTC. This codes for CASSPGEGNYGYTF.

The V and J genes are TRBV9 and TRBJ1-2; 7 bases align to TRBD1. The CDR3 extends over 14 amino acids. J gave up 2 bases and V 3 bases, and 4 bases lay outside the gene matches. Germline V gene sequence: CDR1 SGDLS, CDR2 YYNGEE. The CDR3 loop reads CASSAQTGNYGYTF. DNA for the CDR3: TGTGCCAGCAGCGCCCAGACAGGGAACTATGGCTACACCTTC.

CDR3 protein: CASSFGSGRYNEQFF. The CDR3 DNA reads TGCGCCAGCAGCTTTGGGAGCGGACGATACAATGAGCAGTTCTTC. The genes are TRBV5-1 and TRBJ2-1; the D gene is possibly TRBD2 (5 bases). V was cut by 2 bases and J by 4 bases, with 13 bases left in between. This CDR3 has 15 residues. Per the germline V gene, CDR1 is SGHRS and CDR2 is YFSETQ.

This clone has at least ten counts. The gene calls are TRBV2 and TRBJ2-3, with 8 bases aligning to TRBD2. Germline V lookup: CDR1 SNHLY, CDR2 FYNNEI. The CDR3 has 15 amino acids. The J segment lost 11 bases and the V segment lost 1 base, leaving 11 bases of the junction unmatched. The CDR3 region is CASSEVAGSSAQQYF. As DNA, the CDR3 is TGTGCCAGCAGTGAAGTAGCGGGAAGTAGCGCTCAGCAGTATTTT.

The CDR3: CASSLYAGQGNSPLHF. CDR3 coding DNA: TGTGCCAGCAGCTTATATGCGGGACAGGGGAATTCACCCCTCCACTTT. The chain combines TRBV7-2 with TRBJ1-6; TRBD1 aligns across 10 bases. Germline V gene data show CDR1 as SGHTA and CDR2 as FQGNSA. With 2 bases clipped from V and 7 bases from J, the junction kept 5 bases outside the gene matches. The CDR3 spans 16 residues.

The chain links TRBV6-5 to TRBJ1-2; 8 nucleotides agree with TRBD1. After removal of 6 bases from V and 4 bases from J, the junction contained 7 bases not matched to a gene. CDR1 MNHEY and CDR2 SVGAGI come from the germline V gene. The CDR3 totals 14 residues. The CDR3 nucleotides read TGTGCCAGCAGCTACGGACAGGGCGGCTATGGCTACACCTTC. Translating it yields CASSYGQGGYGYTF.

The V gene is TRBV9, the J gene TRBJ2-7, with 7 bases fitting TRBD1. Germline CDR1 and CDR2: SGDLS and YYNGEE. This CDR3 spans 17 amino acids. The V and J ends lost 0 bases and 0 bases, in that order; junction bases with no gene match: 9. CDR3: CASSVVSGTESSYEQYF. As DNA, the CDR3 is TGTGCCAGCAGCGTAGTCTCCGGGACAGAAAGCTCCTACGAGCAGTACTTC.